The 14 T cell receptor beta chains reported below all come from one sample, sequenced in a study of blood T cell repertoires in COVID-19. Sequencing was performed with immunoSEQ multiplex PCR; in TCRdb, only in-frame clones are kept and a portion is missing. In the table there are 150,000 or so clones, 70% to 85% of which are singletons. Sequenced input: peripheral blood. The source of these receptors is a man in his 60s with COVID-19, enrolled during active disease.

The chain recombines TRBV30 with TRBJ1-3; tentative D call: TRBD1 (5 bases). The length of the CDR3 is 13 residues. Per germline, CDR1 GTSNPN and CDR2 SVGIG (reference sequence). Trimming stripped 8 bases from V and 1 base from J, with 12 bases between. The CDR3 is CASRASSGNTIYF. CDR3 nucleotides: TGTGCCAGCAGGGCTTCTTCTGGAAACACCATATATTTT.

The rearrangement links TRBV24-1 to TRBJ1-5; TRBD1 agrees at 9 bases. CDR1 and CDR2 (germline): KGHDR, SFDVKD. The CDR3 runs 17 residues. With 3 bases clipped from V and 6 bases from J, the junction kept 11 bases outside the gene matches. CDR3 DNA sequence: TGTGCCACCAGTGATCTTTCCGGGACAGGGTTGGGTCAGCCCCAGCATTTT. This codes for CATSDLSGTGLGQPQHF.

V gene TRBV28 combines with J gene TRBJ1-2, with D uncertain. Germline CDR1 reads MDHEN; CDR2 reads SYDVKM. Trimming shortened V by 1 base and J by 0 bases, and 9 bases separated the two germline ends. The CDR3 is 15 residues long. CDR3 nucleotide sequence: TGTGCCAGCAGTTTATCACCGCCAGCTAACTATGGCTACACCTTC. As protein: CASSLSPPANYGYTF.

In its sample, this clone was seen a few times. The gene calls are TRBV14 and TRBJ1-1; TRBD1 is a possible D gene (5 bases). This CDR3 has 15 residues. The germline gives CDR1 SGHDN, CDR2 FVKESK. Trimming removed 3 bases from V and 4 bases from J, with 15 bases in between. In nucleotides, the CDR3 is TGTGCCAGCAGCCATCCCGCAGGGTATGCCACTGAAGCTTTCTTT. It yields the protein CASSHPAGYATEAFF.

The rearrangement joins TRBV18 to TRBJ1-5; perhaps TRBD1 as D (6 bases). The V gene's germline CDR1 is KGHSH and CDR2 LQKENI. Trimming left V 5 bases short and J 2 bases short, with 13 bases between. CDR3 length: 15 residues. The CDR3 protein is CASSLTGSGNQPQHF. Written as DNA, the CDR3 is TGTGCCAGCTCATTAACAGGGTCGGGCAATCAGCCCCAGCATTTT.

This chain links TRBV27 with TRBJ2-2, with 10 bases matching TRBD1. The CDR3 runs 15 residues. Germline CDR1 MNHEY, CDR2 SMNVEV (reference sequence). J lost 7 bases, V lost 2 bases, and 4 bases had no gene match. DNA for the CDR3: TGTGCCAGCAGTTTAGCTGGACAGGGGGGCGGGGAGCTGTTTTTT. Its translation is CASSLAGQGGGELFF.

In this sample, this clone turned up once. V is TRBV5-8 and J is TRBJ1-2; D is perhaps TRBD1 (6 bases). The CDR3 runs 17 residues. The V gene's germline CDR1 is SGHTS and CDR2 YDEGEE. Trimming removed 4 bases at V and 2 bases at J, with 21 bases between. The CDR3 protein is CASSRTGTSNRNYGYTF. CDR3 DNA: TGTGCCAGCAGCCGAACCGGGACATCTAATCGCAACTATGGCTACACCTTC.

The table lists this clone with a few counts. J is TRBJ2-5 and V is TRBV19; D remains ambiguous. The CDR3 runs to 16 residues. V lost 2 bases and J 5 bases, leaving 18 bases between the germline ends. Germline CDR1 and CDR2: LNHDA and SQIVND (reference sequence). DNA of the CDR3: TGTGCCAGTAGTATAAGCCTAGTCGAGATTGCGGAGACCCAGTACTTC. Translating it yields CASSISLVEIAETQYF.

In nucleotides, the CDR3 is TGTGCCAGCAGCTTCCTATTAGATAACGACCGAGGAGCGGGCGATGAGCAGTTCTTC. This encodes CASSFLLDNDRGAGDEQFF. J is TRBJ2-1 and V is TRBV7-8, with D tentatively TRBD2 (6 bases). The CDR3 extends over 19 amino acids. The V gene lost 3 bases and the J gene lost 8 bases, with 29 bases spanning the gap. Germline values: CDR1 SGHVS, CDR2 FQNEAQ.

This chain joins TRBV6-5 and TRBJ2-1, with a weak D call TRBD1 (5 bases). CDR3 size: 13 residues. The V end lost 1 base, the J end lost 7 bases, and 8 bases lay between the germline ends. The V gene's germline CDR1 is MNHEY and CDR2 SVGAGI. The DNA of the CDR3 is TGTGCCAGCAGTTACTATGCAGGGAATGAGCAGTTCTTC. Residues: CASSYYAGNEQFF.

The chain is built from TRBV6-5 and TRBJ1-4; the D gene is possibly TRBD1 (5 bases). V lost 0 bases to trimming and J lost 7 bases, with 9 bases between them. The CDR3 length is 14 residues. Germline values: CDR1 MNHEY, CDR2 SVGAGI. CDR3 loop: CASSYSGGGEKLFF. The CDR3 region has the DNA TGTGCCAGCAGTTACTCGGGGGGTGGTGAAAAACTGTTTTTT.

The V call is TRBV2, the J call TRBJ1-1; tentative D call: TRBD1 (6 bases). Deletions cut 10 bases from V and 1 base from J, with 10 bases between. The CDR3 runs to 12 residues. Germline loops: CDR1 SNHLY, CDR2 FYNNEI. As DNA, the CDR3 is TGTGCCACCAGGACAGCGAACACTGAAGCTTTCTTT. Translation gives CATRTANTEAFF.

V and J are TRBV6-1 and TRBJ2-7; D call uncertain. V was cut by 3 bases and J by 6 bases, with 9 bases left in between. The CDR3 length is 12 residues. The germline V gene has CDR1 MNHNS and CDR2 SASEGT. Here the CDR3 DNA reads TGTGCCAGCAGTGACACGGTCTCCGAGCAGTACTTC. Its protein is CASSDTVSEQYF.

V is TRBV18 and J is TRBJ1-6; 7 bases agree with TRBD1. This CDR3 spans 15 amino acids. Germline V gene sequence: CDR1 KGHSH, CDR2 LQKENI. V lost 2 bases and J lost 3; bases outside the gene matches: 1. CDR3 amino acids: CASSPRDSYNSPLHF. The CDR3 DNA reads as TGTGCCAGCTCACCAAGGGACAGCTATAATTCACCCCTCCACTTT.